This TCR beta chain was profiled in a study of cytomegalovirus exposure and HLA in healthy donors. Study background: The approximately 130 validation repertoires matched the roughly 650 first-cohort repertoires in platform, a later analysis reported. Broader study findings: Reports credit the classifier with highly specific, highly sensitive diagnosis of cytomegalovirus status. A list of 164 TCR beta chains associated with cytomegalovirus was given.

The data were produced by immunoSEQ multiplex PCR, yet TCRdb's version contains in-frame clones alone and is incomplete. The data show approximately 90,000 clones, around 96% seen once. A note on this clone: Its antigen is still unknown.

The length of the CDR3 is 18 residues. With V trimmed by 1 base and J by 5 bases, 16 bases remained unmatched. Germline V lookup: CDR1 MNHEY, CDR2 SMNVEV (reference sequence). The TCR originated in a man between 18 and 35 years old in good health and CMV-seronegative. The sequencing sample was made of PBMCs. The rearrangement uses TRBV27 and TRBJ2-5, with 7 bases identical to TRBD1. For the CDR3, the DNA is TGTGCCAGCAGTTTATATGGCCGCTCAGGGGGATTGGGGGAGACCCAGTACTTC. Translating gives CASSLYGRSGGLGETQYF.